The clone carrying this TCR beta chain was counted between two and nine times. This CDR3 has 13 amino acids. V was cut by 4 bases and J by 4 bases, with 10 bases left in between. Germline V gene sequence: CDR1 LNHDA, CDR2 SQIVND (reference sequence). This entry is derived from a study of blood T cell repertoires in COVID-19. Method: immunoSEQ multiplex PCR; TCRdb's copy keeps in-frame clones and lacks some. The sample has fewer than 130,000 clones, 88% seen once; the top ten hold 3% to 3.5%. The gene calls are TRBV19 and TRBJ2-5; D remains ambiguous. Sample: peripheral blood. The clonotype comes from a woman between 50 and 59 years old with acute or convalescent COVID-19. CDR3 residues: CASSNRQVETQYF. The CDR3 DNA is TGTGCCAGTAGTAATCGACAAGTAGAGACCCAGTACTTC.